This T cell receptor (beta chain) was identified in a study of blood T cell repertoires in COVID-19. Germline V CDR1 and CDR2: SGDLS, YYNGEE. V lost 0 bases to trimming and J lost 6 bases, with 7 bases between them. The CDR3 contains 13 residues. Original methodology: Estimated nucleated cell counts came from reference gene primer amplification. The data were produced by immunoSEQ multiplex PCR, yet TCRdb's version contains in-frame clones alone and is incomplete. V and J calls and clone size are given by that table; D and trimming were obtained from the DNA. In the table there are 150,000 to 200,000 clones, more than 80% of which are singletons. This clone has more than one count but fewer than ten. Other DNA sequences in the sample encode the same CDR3.

Sequenced: PBMCs or T cells enriched from blood (not recorded which). The J gene is TRBJ1-5, the V gene TRBV9; D might be TRBD1 (5 bases). The sequence came from a middle-aged man who had recovered from COVID-19. In DNA form, the CDR3 reads TGTGCCAGCAGCGTAGGGGGCAGTCAGCCCCAGCATTTT. Residues: CASSVGGSQPQHF. Supplemented by reference TRBV9 and TRBJ1-5, the full variable domain reads DSGVTQTPKHLITATGQRVTLRCSPRSGDLSVYWYQQSLDQGLQFLIQYYNGEERAKGNILERFSAQQFPDLHSELNLSSLELGDSALYFCASSVGGSQPQHFGDGTRLSIL.